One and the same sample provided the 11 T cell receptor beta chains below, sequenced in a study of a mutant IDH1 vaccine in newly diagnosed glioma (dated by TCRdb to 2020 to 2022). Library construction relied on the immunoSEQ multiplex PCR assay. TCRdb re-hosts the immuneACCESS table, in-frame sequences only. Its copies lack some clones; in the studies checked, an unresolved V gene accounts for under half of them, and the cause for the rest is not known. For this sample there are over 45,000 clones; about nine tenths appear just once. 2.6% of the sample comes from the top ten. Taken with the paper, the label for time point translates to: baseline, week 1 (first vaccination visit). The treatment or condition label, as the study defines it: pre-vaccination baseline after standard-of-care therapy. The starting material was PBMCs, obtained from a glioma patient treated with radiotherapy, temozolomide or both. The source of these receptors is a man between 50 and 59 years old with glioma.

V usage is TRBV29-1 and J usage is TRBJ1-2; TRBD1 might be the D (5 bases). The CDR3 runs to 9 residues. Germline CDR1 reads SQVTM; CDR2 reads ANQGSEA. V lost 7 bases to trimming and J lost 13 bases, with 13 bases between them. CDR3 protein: CSAGGESTF. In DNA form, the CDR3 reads TGCAGCGCTGGAGGGGAGAGCACCTTC.

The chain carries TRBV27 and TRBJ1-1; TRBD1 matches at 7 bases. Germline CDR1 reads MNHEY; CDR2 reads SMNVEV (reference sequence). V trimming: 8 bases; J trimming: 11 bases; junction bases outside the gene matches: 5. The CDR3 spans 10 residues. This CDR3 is CASGTDRAFF. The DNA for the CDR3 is TGTGCCAGCGGGACAGATCGCGCTTTCTTT.

The CDR3 bases are TGCGCCAGCAGTTCCTCCGGTGTTTTTGCGGACAGGAGCAATGAGCAGTTCTTC. This gives the protein CASSSSGVFADRSNEQFF. The chain couples TRBV10-2 to TRBJ2-1; 7 bases fit TRBD1. Per the germline V gene, CDR1 is WSHSY and CDR2 is SAAADI. The CDR3 is 18 residues long. V lost 5 bases and J lost 6; bases outside the gene matches: 19.

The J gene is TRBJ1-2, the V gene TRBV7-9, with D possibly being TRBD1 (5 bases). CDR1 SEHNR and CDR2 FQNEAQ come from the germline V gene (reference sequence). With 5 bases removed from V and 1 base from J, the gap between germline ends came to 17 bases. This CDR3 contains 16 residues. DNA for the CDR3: TGTGCCAGCAGCCTCGGGTACGGGGGAAGTAACTATGGCTACACCTTC. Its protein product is CASSLGYGGSNYGYTF.

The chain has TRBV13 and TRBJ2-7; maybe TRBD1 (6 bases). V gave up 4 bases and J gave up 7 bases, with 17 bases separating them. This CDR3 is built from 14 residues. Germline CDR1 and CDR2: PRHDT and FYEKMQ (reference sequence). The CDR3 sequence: CASSSTNSRGEQYF. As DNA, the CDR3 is TGTGCCAGCAGCTCCACCAATTCAAGGGGGGAGCAGTACTTC.

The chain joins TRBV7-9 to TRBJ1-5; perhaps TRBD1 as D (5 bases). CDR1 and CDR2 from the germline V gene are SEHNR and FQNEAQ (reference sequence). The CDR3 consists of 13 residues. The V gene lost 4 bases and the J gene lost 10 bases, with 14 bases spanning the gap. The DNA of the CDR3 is TGTGCCAGCAGCTCCCTTCAGGGCGGACCCCAGCATTTT. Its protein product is CASSSLQGGPQHF.

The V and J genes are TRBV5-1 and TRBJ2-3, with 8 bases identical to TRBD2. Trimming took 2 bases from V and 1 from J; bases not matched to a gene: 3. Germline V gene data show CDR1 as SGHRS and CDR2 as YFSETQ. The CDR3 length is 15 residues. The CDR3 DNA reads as TGCGCCAGCAGCTTAGCGGGGGCCCGCACAGATACGCAGTATTTT. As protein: CASSLAGARTDTQYF. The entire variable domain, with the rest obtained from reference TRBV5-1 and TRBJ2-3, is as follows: KAGVTQTPRYLIKTRGQQVTLSCSPISGHRSVSWYQQTPGQGLQFLFEYFSETQRNKGNFPGRFSGRQFSNSRSEMNVSTLELGDSALYLCASSLAGARTDTQYFGPGTRLTVL.

CDR3 region: CASSLTFQEAFF. CDR3 in DNA: TGTGCCAGCAGCTTAACTTTCCAAGAAGCTTTCTTT. V is TRBV7-2 and J is TRBJ1-1; D is unresolved. This CDR3 has 12 amino acids. Per germline, CDR1 SGHTA and CDR2 FQGNSA. The V gene lost 2 bases and the J gene lost 8 bases, with 9 bases spanning the gap.

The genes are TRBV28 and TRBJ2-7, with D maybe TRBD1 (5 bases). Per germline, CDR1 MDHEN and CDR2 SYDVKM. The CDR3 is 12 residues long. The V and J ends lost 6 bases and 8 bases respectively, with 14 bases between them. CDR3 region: CASSLPRTKQYF. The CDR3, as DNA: TGTGCCAGCAGCCTCCCGCGGACAAAGCAGTACTTC.

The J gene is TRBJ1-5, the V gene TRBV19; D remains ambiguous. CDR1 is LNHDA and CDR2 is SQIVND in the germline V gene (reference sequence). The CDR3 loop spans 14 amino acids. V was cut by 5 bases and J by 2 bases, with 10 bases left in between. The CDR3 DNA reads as TGTGCCAGTAGTTCGAGTTTTGGCAATCAGCCCCAGCATTTT. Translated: CASSSSFGNQPQHF.

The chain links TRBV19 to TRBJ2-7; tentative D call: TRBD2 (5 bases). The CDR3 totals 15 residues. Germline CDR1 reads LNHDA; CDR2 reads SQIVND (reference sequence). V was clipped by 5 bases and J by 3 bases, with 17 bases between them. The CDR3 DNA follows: TGTGCCAGTAGTTCCCCCTTCGCGGGTTTCTACGAGCAGTACTTC. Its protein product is CASSSPFAGFYEQYF.